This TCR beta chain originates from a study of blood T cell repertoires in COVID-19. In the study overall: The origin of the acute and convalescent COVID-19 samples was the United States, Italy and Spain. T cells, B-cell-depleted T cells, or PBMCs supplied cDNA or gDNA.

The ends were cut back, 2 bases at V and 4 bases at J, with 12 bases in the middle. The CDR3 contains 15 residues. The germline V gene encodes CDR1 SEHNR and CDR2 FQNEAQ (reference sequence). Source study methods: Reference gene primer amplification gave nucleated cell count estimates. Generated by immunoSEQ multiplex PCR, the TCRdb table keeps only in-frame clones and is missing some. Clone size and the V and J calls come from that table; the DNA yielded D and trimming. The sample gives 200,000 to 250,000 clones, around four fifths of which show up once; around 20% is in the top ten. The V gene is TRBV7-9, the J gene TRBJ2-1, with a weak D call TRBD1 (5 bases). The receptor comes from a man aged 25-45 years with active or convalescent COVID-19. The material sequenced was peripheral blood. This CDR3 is CASSLPPDRYNEQFF. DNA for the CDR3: TGTGCCAGCAGCTTACCCCCTGACAGATACAATGAGCAGTTCTTC.